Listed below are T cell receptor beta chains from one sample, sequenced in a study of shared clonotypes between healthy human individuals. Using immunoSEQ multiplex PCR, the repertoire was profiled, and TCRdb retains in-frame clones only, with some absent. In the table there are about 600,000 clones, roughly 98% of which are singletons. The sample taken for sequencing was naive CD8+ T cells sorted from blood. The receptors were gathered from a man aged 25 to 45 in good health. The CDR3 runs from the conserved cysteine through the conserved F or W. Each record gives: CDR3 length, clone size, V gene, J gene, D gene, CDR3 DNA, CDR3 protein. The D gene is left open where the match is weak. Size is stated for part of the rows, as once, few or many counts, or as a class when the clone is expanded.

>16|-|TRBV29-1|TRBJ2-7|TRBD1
TGCAGCGTTGAAGACAATGACAGGGGTGGGTCCTACGAGCAGTACTTC
CSVEDNDRGGSYEQYF
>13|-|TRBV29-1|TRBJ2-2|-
TGCAGCGGTTTGCGGACGAACACCGGGGAGCTGTTTTTT
CSGLRTNTGELFF
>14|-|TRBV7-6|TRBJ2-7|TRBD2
TGTGCCAGCAGCTCTACTAGCGGGAGTGGCGAGCAGTACTTC
CASSSTSGSGEQYF
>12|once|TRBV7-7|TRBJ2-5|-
TGTGCCAGCAGCTTAGATGGGGAGACCCAGTACTTC
CASSLDGETQYF
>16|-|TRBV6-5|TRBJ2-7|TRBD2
TGTGCCAGCAGTTACTCGATGCGGGAGAGCTCCTACGAGCAGTACTTC
CASSYSMRESSYEQYF
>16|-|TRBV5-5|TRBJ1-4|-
TGTGCCAGCAGCCAAACTTTCCAGGGGACTAGTGAAAAACTGTTTTTT
CASSQTFQGTSEKLFF
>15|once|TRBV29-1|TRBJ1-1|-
TGCAGCGTTGAATTCTGGCAGTCCTTGAACACTGAAGCTTTCTTT
CSVEFWQSLNTEAFF
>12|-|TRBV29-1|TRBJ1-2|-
TGCAGCGTCCGACAGGTTAACTATGGCTACACCTTC
CSVRQVNYGYTF
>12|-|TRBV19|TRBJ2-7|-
TGTGCCAGTAGCGAGGGGACCTTCGAGCAGTACTTC
CASSEGTFEQYF
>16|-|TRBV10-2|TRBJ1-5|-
TGCGCCAGCAGTGAGGCCGATCGACAGGTTGGGCCGCCCCAGCATTTT
CASSEADRQVGPPQHF
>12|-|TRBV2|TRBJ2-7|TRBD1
TGTGCCAGCAGTGATACCACCGGGACAGACTTTTTC
CASSDTTGTDFF
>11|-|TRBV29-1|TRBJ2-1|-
TGCAGCGTTGGACTGACAGGTGAGCAGTTCTTC
CSVGLTGEQFF
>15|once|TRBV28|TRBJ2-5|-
TGTGCCAGCACCACAGATTGGGGGGTAGGAGAGACCCAGTACTTC
CASTTDWGVGETQYF
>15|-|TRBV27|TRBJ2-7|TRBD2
TGTGCCAGCAGTATCAGGACTAGCGGGAGTGGCGAGCAGTACTTC
CASSIRTSGSGEQYF
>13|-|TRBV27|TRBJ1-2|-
TGTGCCAGCAGTTTGGGCGGACTGGCTGGCTACACCTTC
CASSLGGLAGYTF
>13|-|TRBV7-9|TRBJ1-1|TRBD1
TGTGCCAGCAGCTTAGAGGGGACAGGTGAAGCTTTCTTT
CASSLEGTGEAFF
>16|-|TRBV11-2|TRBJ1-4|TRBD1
TGTGCCAGCAGCCCTACAGGGGGCGAGGCTAATGAAAAACTGTTTTTT
CASSPTGGEANEKLFF
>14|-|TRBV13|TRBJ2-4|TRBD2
TGTGCCAGCAACCGACTAGCGGAGAAAAACATTCAGTACTTC
CASNRLAEKNIQYF
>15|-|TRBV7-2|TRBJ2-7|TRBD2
TGTGCCACCCCGACGTGGACTAGCGGGACCTACGAGCAGTACTTC
CATPTWTSGTYEQYF
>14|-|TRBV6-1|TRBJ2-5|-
TGTGCCAGCAGGCCCATGGTGACAGAAGAGACCCAGTACTTC
CASRPMVTEETQYF
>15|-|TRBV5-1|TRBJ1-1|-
TGCGCCAGCGGCGAACAGGGTGGGATGAACACTGAAGCTTTCTTT
CASGEQGGMNTEAFF
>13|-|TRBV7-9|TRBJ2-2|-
TGTGCCAGCAGCCGTCTGGTGACCGGGGAGCTGTTTTTT
CASSRLVTGELFF
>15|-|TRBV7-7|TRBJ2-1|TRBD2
TGTGCTAGCAGCCCCCTAGCGGGAGTCTACAATGAGCAGTTCTTC
CASSPLAGVYNEQFF
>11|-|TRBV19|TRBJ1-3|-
TGTGCCAGCCATCGAGGAAACACCATATATTTT
CASHRGNTIYF
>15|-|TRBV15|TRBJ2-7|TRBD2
TGTGCCACCAGCAGAGAACTAGCGGGAAGGTACGAGCAGTACTTC
CATSRELAGRYEQYF
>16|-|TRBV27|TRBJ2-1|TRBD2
TGTGCCAGCAGTGTAGGGACTAGCGGGCTATACAATGAGCAGTTCTTC
CASSVGTSGLYNEQFF
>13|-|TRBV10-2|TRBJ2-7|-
TGCGCCAGCAGTGCGGCAGCCAGCTACGAGCAGTACTTC
CASSAAASYEQYF